This T cell receptor beta chain was captured in a study of low-dose radiotherapy and immunotherapy resistance in tumors. Study-level background: The study delivered 0.5 Gy per fraction every 2 weeks to Cohort 1, totaling 6.5 Gy. Patients received cyclophosphamide 200 mg/m2 intravenously every two weeks, the day before radiation-immunotherapy.

Many counts were recorded for this clonotype. V was cut by 3 bases and J by 5 bases, with 8 bases left in between. Per the germline V gene, CDR1 is LNHDA and CDR2 is SQIVND (reference sequence). This CDR3 spans 13 amino acids. Primers targeting TRAV and TRBV primed first-strand cDNA, covering alpha and beta chains. Over 20 PCR cycles, TCRs were amplified from a constant-region primer and V-primer adapter. TCRdb redid the calling of the reads with MiXCR, one entry per CDR3 protein. Of 85,000 to 95,000 distinct CDR3 sequences in the sample, 20% to 25% are singletons; the top ten hold over 10%. Time point here: after trial treatment. The treatment here: LDRT plus nivolumab, ipilimumab, low-dose cyclophosphamide and aspirin (RACIN trial). Low-dose radiotherapy, low-dose cyclophosphamide, aspirin, ipilimumab and nivolumab were all given to the donors.

The sequence was collected from a female donor with ovarian cancer. The chain employs TRBV19 and TRBJ2-4, with D uncertain. Sequenced material: PBMCs, taken after low-dose radiotherapy plus immunotherapy. CDR3 residues: CASSIVDQNIQYF. CDR3 nucleotide sequence: TGTGCCAGTAGTATTGTCGACCAAAACATTCAGTACTTC.